These 28 T cell receptor beta chains came from one sample sequenced in a study of OX40 agonist ivuxolimab in advanced cancers. Only in-frame clones appear in the TCRdb table, and some are missing; sequencing was by immunoSEQ multiplex PCR. The sample carries 50,000 to 55,000 clones, approximately 90% recorded once. This specimen consisted of CD4+ or CD8+ T cells sorted from blood, obtained in a trial of the OX40 agonist ivuxolimab. Receptor source: an adult with an advanced solid tumor such as melanoma, head and neck, liver or kidney cancer.

The V gene is TRBV7-9, the J gene TRBJ2-2; TRBD2 is a possible D gene (6 bases). Trimming pared 5 bases from V and 0 bases from J, leaving 16 bases between. Germline CDR1 SEHNR, CDR2 FQNEAQ (reference sequence). The CDR3 is 17 residues long. In DNA form, the CDR3 reads TGTGCCAGCAGCCTCGTTAGGGAGGTAACGAACACCGGGGAGCTGTTTTTT. This sequence encodes CASSLVREVTNTGELFF.

This chain connects TRBV4-1 to TRBJ2-2; 7 nucleotides line up with TRBD2. The CDR3 loop spans 16 amino acids. CDR1 and CDR2 from the germline V gene are MGHRA and YSYEKL. Trimming cost V 1 base and J 2 bases; bases outside gene matches: 4. This CDR3 is CASSQGREKNTGELFF. The CDR3 DNA sequence: TGCGCCAGCAGCCAAGGGCGGGAGAAAAACACCGGGGAGCTGTTTTTT.

This chain links TRBV6-5 with TRBJ1-4; tentatively, D is TRBD1 (6 bases). The CDR3 is 16 amino acids. From germline, CDR1 is MNHEY and CDR2 SVGAGI. V dropped 2 bases and J dropped 5 bases, with 15 bases sitting between them. CDR3 DNA sequence: TGTGCCAGCAGTTACAGTACCGGCCAGGGGAATGAAAAACTGTTTTTT. Its translation is CASSYSTGQGNEKLFF.

The rearrangement uses TRBV19 and TRBJ1-2, with no clear D. CDR1 is LNHDA and CDR2 is SQIVND in the germline V gene (reference sequence). The CDR3 runs 15 residues. Deletions cut 3 bases from V and 1 base from J, with 12 bases between. The CDR3 region has the DNA TGTGCCAGTAGTATTTCGGCAGATCATAACTATGGCTACACCTTC. Translated: CASSISADHNYGYTF. The variable domain in full, with the rest retrieved from reference TRBV19 and TRBJ1-2, is DGGITQSPKYLFRKEGQNVTLSCEQNLNHDAMYWYRQDPGQGLRLIYYSQIVNDFQKGDIAEGYSVSREKKESFPLTVTSAQKNPTAFYLCASSISADHNYGYTFGSGTRLTVV.

The V call is TRBV10-3, the J call TRBJ1-5; D gene ambiguous. The germline gives CDR1 ENHRY, CDR2 SYGVKD. The CDR3 length is 13 residues. V shed 4 bases and J shed 2 bases, with 6 bases lying between them. The CDR3 region has the DNA TGTGCCATCAGTGGAGAAGGCAATCAGCCCCAGCATTTT. Amino acids: CAISGEGNQPQHF.

V usage is TRBV9 and J usage is TRBJ2-3, with D possibly TRBD1 on 6 matching bases. Trimming cost V 0 bases and J 2 bases, with 13 bases left between them. The CDR3 consists of 16 residues. CDR1 and CDR2 (germline): SGDLS, YYNGEE. CDR3 sequence: CASSVAARGFTDTQYF. CDR3 nucleotide sequence: TGTGCCAGCAGCGTAGCGGCTAGGGGGTTCACAGATACGCAGTATTTT.

This clone has only one observation. The rearrangement joins TRBV29-1 to TRBJ2-7; D possibly corresponds to TRBD1 (5 bases). The CDR3 covers 11 residues. The germline V and J ends were trimmed by 5 bases and 9 bases, with 14 bases remaining between them. Germline loops: CDR1 SQVTM, CDR2 ANQGSEA. The CDR3 spells CSVRQGGLQYF. CDR3 coding DNA: TGCAGCGTTCGGCAGGGTGGTTTGCAGTACTTC.

On this clone itself: An end of the junction differs from the germline gene, which may be a read error. This sequence joins TRBV27 and TRBJ2-7, with 10 nucleotides matching TRBD1. The CDR3 length is 13 residues. Germline CDR1 is MNHEY and CDR2 is SMNVEV (reference sequence). This CDR3 is CASSPRTGGDFRF. In DNA form, the CDR3 reads TGTGCCAGCAGTCCCCGGACAGGGGGGGATTTTCGCTTC.

This clone was picked up one time. V is TRBV2 and J is TRBJ2-7; TRBD1 is a possible D gene (6 bases). CDR1 SNHLY and CDR2 FYNNEI come from the germline V gene. Deletions cut 3 bases from V and 0 bases from J, with 12 bases between. The CDR3 runs 15 residues. The CDR3 loop is CASSERQASSYEQYF. CDR3 nucleotides: TGTGCCAGCAGTGAGCGACAGGCGAGCTCCTACGAGCAGTACTTC. The full variable domain, with the rest looked up from reference TRBV2 and TRBJ2-7, is EPEVTQTPSHQVTQMGQEVILRCVPISNHLYFYWYRQILGQKVEFLVSFYNNEISEKSEIFDDQFSVERPDGSNFTLKIRSTKLEDSAMYFCASSERQASSYEQYFGPGTRLTVT.

This clone was counted between two and nine times. J is TRBJ1-3 and V is TRBV4-3; D ambiguous. V lost 2 bases to trimming and J lost 4 bases, with 6 bases between them. CDR3 length: 13 residues. Germline loops: CDR1 LGHNA, CDR2 YSLEER. The CDR3 sequence: CASSQQRGNTIYF. The DNA for the CDR3 is TGCGCCAGCAGCCAACAACGAGGAAACACCATATATTTT.

This clone appeared a single time. Here the CDR3 DNA reads TGTGCCAGCAGCTTAGACTTGACAGGTAGCAATCAGCCCCAGCATTTT. Translation gives CASSLDLTGSNQPQHF. The rearrangement joins TRBV7-9 to TRBJ1-5, with D possibly matching TRBD1 (6 bases). The V end was cut by 1 base, the J end by 0 bases, with 10 bases between. The CDR3 sequence is 16 residues long. Per germline, CDR1 SEHNR and CDR2 FQNEAQ (reference sequence).

The J gene is TRBJ2-3, the V gene TRBV5-6; either TRBD1 or TRBD2 may supply D (5 bases each). Deletions cut 0 bases from V and 2 bases from J, with 10 bases between. Germline V lookup: CDR1 SGHDT, CDR2 YYEEEE. The length of the CDR3 is 15 residues. DNA for the CDR3: TGTGCCAGCAGCTTGGCACTGGGGGACACAGATACGCAGTATTTT. Amino acid sequence: CASSLALGDTDTQYF.

The chain uses TRBV5-3 and TRBJ2-3; the match to TRBD2 covers 11 bases. TRBV5-3 is treated as an ORF (open reading frame) with a function not yet certain. This CDR3 comprises 16 residues. V was pared by 9 bases and J by 2 bases, with 11 bases of the junction left unmatched. The CDR3 reads CATTSSGGDATDTQYF. The DNA of the CDR3 is TGTGCCACAACCAGTAGCGGGGGGGATGCCACAGATACGCAGTATTTT.

This chain joins TRBV4-1 and TRBJ2-5; no reliable D call. V was trimmed by 4 bases and J by 4 bases, leaving 10 bases between them. The germline V gene has CDR1 MGHRA and CDR2 YSYEKL. The CDR3 totals 13 residues. The DNA of the CDR3 is TGCGCCAGCAGCCGCCGACGAGGAGAGACCCAGTACTTC. This encodes CASSRRRGETQYF.

J is TRBJ2-7 and V is TRBV6-6, with 7 bases lining up with TRBD1. This CDR3 has 14 amino acids. Germline V gives CDR1 MNHNY, CDR2 SVGAGI (reference sequence). The trim removed 6 bases at V and 4 bases at J, leaving 9 bases unmatched. The chain's CDR3 is CASSMGQHNYEQYF. CDR3 coding DNA: TGTGCCAGCAGCATGGGACAGCATAATTACGAGCAGTACTTC.

The rearrangement joins TRBV19 to TRBJ2-2; 10 bases map to TRBD1. CDR1 is LNHDA and CDR2 is SQIVND in the germline V gene (reference sequence). V gave up 5 bases and J gave up 4 bases; unmatched junction bases: 7. The CDR3 totals 16 residues. CDR3 DNA sequence: TGTGCCAGTAGTCCCTGGAGGACAGGGGGCACCGGGGAGCTGTTTTTT. This encodes CASSPWRTGGTGELFF.

CDR3 protein: CASSLGGDSYNEQFF. DNA of the CDR3: TGTGCCAGCAGCTTGGGGGGTGACTCCTACAATGAGCAGTTCTTC. The chain couples TRBV5-5 to TRBJ2-1; D uncertain. V was clipped by 0 bases and J by 0 bases, with 7 bases between them. The CDR3 is 15 residues long. CDR1 and CDR2 from the germline V gene are SGHKS and YYEKEE (reference sequence).

The chain recombines TRBV10-3 with TRBJ2-1; 9 nucleotides line up with TRBD2. V gave up 0 bases and J gave up 3 bases; unmatched junction bases: 3. Per germline, CDR1 ENHRY and CDR2 SYGVKD. The CDR3 is 16 residues long. CDR3 DNA sequence: TGTGCCATCAGTGAGTCGCGGGGGGGCGTCTACAATGAGCAGTTCTTC. Amino acid sequence: CAISESRGGVYNEQFF.

This rearrangement joins TRBV9 to TRBJ1-1; the D gene is possibly TRBD1 (5 bases). The CDR3 is 15 amino acids. Germline V lookup: CDR1 SGDLS, CDR2 YYNGEE. The V and J ends lost 0 bases and 1 base respectively, with 10 bases between them. The CDR3 nucleotides read TGTGCCAGCAGCGTAGCTTCGGGGCGGAACACTGAAGCTTTCTTT. The encoded protein is CASSVASGRNTEAFF.

CDR3 sequence: CASRTGVAETQYF. The CDR3 DNA sequence: TGTGCCAGCAGAACAGGGGTCGCGGAGACCCAGTACTTC. The chain has TRBV2 and TRBJ2-5; 7 bases are shared with TRBD1. Germline trimming cut 6 bases from V and 5 bases from J; bases unmatched to any gene: 6. The germline V gene encodes CDR1 SNHLY and CDR2 FYNNEI. The CDR3 extends over 13 amino acids.

Points on this clone: One junction end does not reproduce the germline sequence, and a read error may be involved. This rearrangement joins TRBV7-9 to TRBJ1-2; D is undetermined. Looked up from germline, CDR1 is SEHNR and CDR2 is FQNEAQ (reference sequence). The CDR3 is made up of 13 amino acids. The CDR3 is CASSLDGNYGYTF. The CDR3 nucleotides are TGTGCCAGCAGTTTAGATGGGAACTATGGCTACACCTTC.

There are a few counts of this clone. This chain links TRBV5-6 with TRBJ1-2; 9 bases fit TRBD1. There are 14 residues in the CDR3. Germline V CDR1 and CDR2: SGHDT, YYEEEE. Germline trimming cut 4 bases from V and 1 base from J; bases unmatched to any gene: 2. The CDR3 region has the DNA TGTGCCAGCAGCAAGGACAGGGGTAACTATGGCTACACCTTC. Protein sequence: CASSKDRGNYGYTF.

The chain recombines TRBV2 with TRBJ2-5; 8 bases are shared with TRBD2. CDR3 size: 15 residues. Germline V gene sequence: CDR1 SNHLY, CDR2 FYNNEI. V gave up 4 bases and J gave up 1 base; unmatched junction bases: 5. The CDR3 DNA reads as TGTGCCAGCAGTGGGAGAAGCGGGGGCCAAGAGACCCAGTACTTC. It is translated as CASSGRSGGQETQYF.

The chain is built from TRBV2 and TRBJ1-1, with D possibly matching TRBD1 (6 bases). Germline V gives CDR1 SNHLY, CDR2 FYNNEI. Trimming took 3 bases from V and 3 from J, leaving 11 bases between them. This CDR3 is 14 amino acids long. The CDR3: CASSEIQGYTEAFF. DNA of the CDR3: TGTGCCAGCAGTGAGATACAGGGCTACACTGAAGCTTTCTTT. Combining the CDR3 with reference TRBV2 and TRBJ1-1 gives the whole variable domain EPEVTQTPSHQVTQMGQEVILRCVPISNHLYFYWYRQILGQKVEFLVSFYNNEISEKSEIFDDQFSVERPDGSNFTLKIRSTKLEDSAMYFCASSEIQGYTEAFFGQGTRLTVV.

This CDR3 is CASSSAATGTTEAFF. CDR3 bases: TGCGCCAGCAGCTCGGCGGCAACAGGGACCACTGAAGCTTTCTTT. This sequence joins TRBV5-1 and TRBJ1-1; perhaps TRBD1 as D (6 bases). The V gene's germline CDR1 is SGHRS and CDR2 YFSETQ. Trimming removed 3 bases from V and 4 bases from J, with 16 bases in between. CDR3 length equals 15 residues.

The chain links TRBV9 to TRBJ2-5, with 8 bases identical to TRBD1. This CDR3 has 14 residues. Trimming cost V 2 bases and J 2 bases; bases outside gene matches: 2. Germline-derived CDR1 and CDR2 are SGDLS and YYNGEE. The CDR3 spells CASSVRTGQETQYF. The CDR3 bases are TGTGCCAGCAGCGTGAGGACAGGGCAAGAGACCCAGTACTTC.

This clone has a single count. The V and J genes are TRBV18 and TRBJ2-5; D remains unclear. CDR1 and CDR2 from the germline V gene are KGHSH and LQKENI. This CDR3 is 15 amino acids long. Trimming took off 3 bases at V and 1 base at J, with 12 bases between the two ends. The CDR3 spells CASSPTSTAQETQYF. In nucleotides, the CDR3 is TGTGCCAGCTCACCTACGTCCACAGCCCAAGAGACCCAGTACTTC.

The genes are TRBV28 and TRBJ2-1; no reliable D call. Germline CDR1 is MDHEN and CDR2 is SYDVKM. The ends were cut back, 6 bases at V and 1 base at J, with 16 bases in the middle. The CDR3 is 16 amino acids. This CDR3 is CASRGTTTRSYNEQFF. As DNA, the CDR3 is TGTGCCAGCAGGGGTACTACCACCCGATCCTACAATGAGCAGTTCTTC.